This entry is about one T cell receptor (beta chain). Repertoires were generated with immunoSEQ multiplex PCR, while TCRdb's copy carries only in-frame clones and drops some. The sample records approximately 92,000 clones, approximately 93% being singletons. These data belong to a study of T cell changes during pregnancy in multiple sclerosis. Unmatched junction bases numbered 10, after V lost 6 bases and J lost 9 bases. CDR1 is MNHNY, CDR2 SVGAGI, per germline (reference sequence). The CDR3 length is 15 residues. The sequence was collected from a female donor with multiple sclerosis, enrolled in a pregnancy study. V gene TRBV6-6 combines with J gene TRBJ2-1, with TRBD2 matching over 11 bases. This specimen was peripheral blood, taken after pregnancy. The CDR3 sequence: CASSKTSGIFREQFF. The CDR3 DNA reads TGTGCCAGCAGCAAGACTAGCGGGATATTTCGTGAGCAGTTCTTC.